Detailed here is one T cell receptor (beta chain). What it binds is unknown. It was with 60 Vbeta and 13 Jbeta primers that the PCR ran. Assay used: immunoSEQ multiplex PCR; TCRdb lists only in-frame clones, some missing. The table lists about 210,000 clones, roughly 82% of them singletons, with around 6% in the top ten. Germline assignment: CDR1 MGHRA and CDR2 YSYEKL. After removal of 5 bases from V and 3 bases from J, the junction contained 2 bases not matched to a gene. This CDR3 contains 13 residues. This sample is drawn from a study of cytomegalovirus exposure and HLA in healthy donors. At the level of the study: Caucasian-associated ancestry cluster membership applied to less than 85% of 398 genotyped donors. Study observations and caveats: What a later analysis showed was that several of the most significant clusters appeared linked to common viral pathogens.

The clonotype comes from a man aged 40-55 years in good health and CMV-seropositive. The chain is built from TRBV4-1 and TRBJ2-3, with 7 bases identical to TRBD2. Sequencing was performed on PBMCs. The CDR3 region is CASSAGGTDTQYF. As DNA, the CDR3 is TGCGCCAGCAGCGCCGGGGGGACAGATACGCAGTATTTT.